These 17 T cell receptor beta chains share one sample of origin, sequenced in a study of T cell responses to AZD1222 COVID-19 vaccine. Here immunoSEQ multiplex PCR was the method, and the copy in TCRdb shows in-frame clones only, minus some. The sample yields 110,000 or so clones, about 88% seen once. The source material was peripheral blood, sampled on day 0 of AZD1222 vaccination. Source of these receptors: an adult in good health.

The chain employs TRBV28 and TRBJ1-5; 9 nucleotides line up with TRBD1. V shed 8 bases and J 7 bases; nucleotides not matched to a gene: 9. Germline V CDR1 and CDR2: MDHEN, SYDVKM. The CDR3 runs to 14 residues. CDR3 amino acids: CASGGTGFGQPQHF. The DNA of the CDR3 is TGTGCCAGCGGAGGGACAGGGTTTGGACAGCCCCAGCATTTT.

Only one count was recorded for this clone. The CDR3 reads CAIRGGQGLYNSPLHF. The CDR3 DNA is TGTGCCATCAGGGGGGGACAAGGCCTCTATAATTCACCCCTCCACTTT. The chain has TRBV10-3 and TRBJ1-6, with a tentative D call TRBD1 (6 bases). This CDR3 comprises 16 residues. The V end lost 6 bases, the J end lost 3 bases, and 15 bases lay between the germline ends. The germline CDR1 and CDR2 sequences are ENHRY and SYGVKD.

The V gene is TRBV28, the J gene TRBJ1-6; 8 bases line up with TRBD1. The CDR3 covers 14 residues. V trimming: 3 bases; J trimming: 6 bases; junction bases outside the gene matches: 1. Per germline, CDR1 MDHEN and CDR2 SYDVKM. The CDR3 region has the DNA TGTGCCAGCAGTTTTCAGGGGGCTAATTCACCCCTCCACTTT. Residues: CASSFQGANSPLHF.

The J gene is TRBJ1-1, the V gene TRBV19, with D possibly matching TRBD1 (5 bases). Germline CDR1 and CDR2: LNHDA and SQIVND (reference sequence). V gave up 6 bases and J gave up 0 bases, with 8 bases separating them. The CDR3 covers 13 residues. The CDR3 region has the DNA TGTGCCAGTAGGGGGGGTATGAACACTGAAGCTTTCTTT. This gives the protein CASRGGMNTEAFF.

The genes are TRBV19 and TRBJ2-1, with a tentative D call TRBD2 (6 bases). Trimming pared 8 bases from V and 0 bases from J, leaving 14 bases between. In germline, CDR1 is LNHDA, CDR2 SQIVND (reference sequence). The CDR3 extends over 15 amino acids. The CDR3 here is CASAQDYASYNEQFF. For the CDR3, the DNA is TGTGCCAGTGCGCAGGACTACGCCTCCTACAATGAGCAGTTCTTC.

The rearrangement joins TRBV28 to TRBJ1-2; D remains ambiguous. The V gene's germline CDR1 is MDHEN and CDR2 SYDVKM. With 3 bases removed from V and 1 base from J, the gap between germline ends came to 9 bases. The CDR3 extends over 14 amino acids. The CDR3: CASSFTTVNYGYTF. The CDR3 bases are TGTGCCAGCAGTTTCACGACGGTTAACTATGGCTACACCTTC.

V and J are TRBV9 and TRBJ2-3; D gene ambiguous. Trimming took 4 bases from V and 3 from J, leaving 12 bases between them. The germline V gene encodes CDR1 SGDLS and CDR2 YYNGEE. The CDR3 is 14 residues long. In nucleotides, the CDR3 is TGTGCCAGCAGCTTTACCGTACGGACAGATACGCAGTATTTT. It translates to CASSFTVRTDTQYF.

This chain joins TRBV28 and TRBJ2-1; D not certain. The V gene lost 4 bases and the J gene lost 5 bases, with 9 bases spanning the gap. CDR1 is MDHEN, CDR2 SYDVKM, per germline. The CDR3 is 13 amino acids. Here the CDR3 DNA reads TGTGCCAGCAGTTCCCGACAACACAATGAGCAGTTCTTC. Translated, it gives CASSSRQHNEQFF.

V usage is TRBV18 and J usage is TRBJ1-3, with D uncertain. V dropped 2 bases and J dropped 2 bases, with 7 bases sitting between them. The CDR3 totals 14 residues. Germline CDR1 KGHSH, CDR2 LQKENI. DNA of the CDR3: TGTGCCAGCTCACCATCGTCGACTGGAAACACCATATATTTT. Amino acids: CASSPSSTGNTIYF.

CDR3 DNA: TGTGCCAGCAGTAAGTCTGAAAAACTGTTTTTT. This codes for CASSKSEKLFF. The genes are TRBV28 and TRBJ1-4; unclear D gene. The V gene lost 5 bases and the J gene lost 7 bases, with 5 bases spanning the gap. CDR3 size: 11 residues. The germline CDR1 and CDR2 sequences are MDHEN and SYDVKM.

The chain is built from TRBV24-1 and TRBJ1-2; maybe TRBD1 (5 bases). Germline-derived CDR1 and CDR2 are KGHDR and SFDVKD. This CDR3 spans 14 amino acids. V shed 4 bases and J shed 5 bases, with 13 bases lying between them. CDR3 amino acids: CATSESRVSYGYTF. The CDR3 nucleotides read TGTGCCACCAGTGAAAGCAGGGTTAGTTATGGCTACACCTTC.

The J gene is TRBJ2-5, the V gene TRBV6-5, with 8 bases lining up with TRBD2. With 11 bases clipped from V and 1 base from J, the junction kept 6 bases outside the gene matches. The germline V gene has CDR1 MNHEY and CDR2 SVGAGI. There are 13 residues in the CDR3. CDR3 amino acids: CAGTRGGQETQYF. CDR3 in DNA: TGTGCCGGGACTAGGGGCGGCCAAGAGACCCAGTACTTC.

The chain recombines TRBV7-8 with TRBJ2-1; TRBD1 matches 8 bases. This CDR3 is 15 amino acids long. The trim removed 1 base at V and 8 bases at J, leaving 7 bases unmatched. Germline assignment: CDR1 SGHVS and CDR2 FQNEAQ. The CDR3 spells CASSLVQGAFYEQFF. In DNA, the CDR3 is TGTGCCAGCAGCTTAGTCCAGGGGGCTTTCTATGAGCAGTTCTTC. Combining the CDR3 with reference TRBV7-8 and TRBJ2-1 gives the whole variable domain GAGVSQSPRYKVAKRGQDVALRCDPISGHVSLFWYQQALGQGPEFLTYFQNEAQLDKSGLPSDRFFAERPEGSVSTLKIQRTQQEDSAVYLCASSLVQGAFYEQFFGPGTRLTVL.

V and J are TRBV19 and TRBJ1-5; D unresolved. The ends were cut back, 2 bases at V and 0 bases at J, with 17 bases in the middle. The CDR3 extends over 18 amino acids. In germline, CDR1 is LNHDA, CDR2 SQIVND (reference sequence). CDR3 DNA: TGTGCCAGTAGTATAACGGCCCCGGCCCATTATAGCAATCAGCCCCAGCATTTT. Amino acid sequence: CASSITAPAHYSNQPQHF.

The chain couples TRBV7-6 to TRBJ2-7, with TRBD2 identical over 13 bases. The V gene end was trimmed by 3 bases and the J gene end by 1 base; junction bases not matched to a gene: 6. Germline V gives CDR1 SGHVS, CDR2 FNYEAQ. The CDR3 runs 17 residues. This CDR3 reads CASSFGLAGETSYEQYF. The DNA of the CDR3 is TGTGCCAGCAGCTTCGGACTAGCGGGAGAAACGTCCTACGAGCAGTACTTC.

The chain is built from TRBV5-5 and TRBJ1-6; TRBD1 might be the D (5 bases). From germline, CDR1 is SGHKS and CDR2 YYEKEE (reference sequence). V was cut by 0 bases and J by 5 bases, with 9 bases left in between. This CDR3 is 15 amino acids long. CDR3 nucleotides: TGTGCCAGCAGCTTGGACCCCAGGGATAATTCACCCCTCCACTTT. Translated, it gives CASSLDPRDNSPLHF.

The gene calls are TRBV5-1 and TRBJ1-3; D is possibly TRBD1 (5 bases). CDR3 length: 14 residues. The germline V gene has CDR1 SGHRS and CDR2 YFSETQ. V lost 4 bases to trimming and J lost 0 bases, with 8 bases between them. The CDR3 is CASSGGGSGNTIYF. The CDR3 region has the DNA TGCGCCAGCAGCGGGGGAGGCTCTGGAAACACCATATATTTT.